What follows are 13 T cell receptor beta chains derived from one specimen sequenced in a study of T-cell memory formation after mild COVID-19. From the 5' RACE reads, TCRdb called clonotypes with MiXCR, one entry per CDR3 protein. The sample records 150,000 or so distinct CDR3 sequences, about 14% being singletons. Sequenced: PBMCs or a T cell subset sorted from them (not recorded which). These receptors were obtained from an adult woman who had mild COVID-19 (a few samples of this study predate the infection). Cell type and time point are not known.

The table lists this clonotype with a few counts. The rearrangement joins TRBV10-3 to TRBJ2-3; no reliable D call. V dropped 7 bases and J dropped 1 base, with 18 bases sitting between them. CDR1 and CDR2 from the germline V gene are ENHRY and SYGVKD. This CDR3 is built from 16 residues. The CDR3 coding sequence is TGTGCCATCAAGGTTGGTCAGCCTCGGGGCACAGATACGCAGTATTTT. It codes for CAIKVGQPRGTDTQYF.

The genes are TRBV10-3 and TRBJ2-3; weak D call: TRBD2 (6 bases). V was trimmed by 6 bases and J by 3 bases, leaving 7 bases between them. The CDR3 is made up of 12 amino acids. Germline CDR1 and CDR2: ENHRY and SYGVKD. CDR3 nucleotides: TGTGCCATCAGGGGGACTACAGATACGCAGTATTTT. Its translation: CAIRGTTDTQYF.

This chain uses TRBV12-3 or TRBV12-4 with TRBJ1-1; D perhaps matches TRBD1 (5 bases). The CDR3 has 14 amino acids. Trimming took 3 bases from V and 5 from J, leaving 13 bases between them. The CDR3 reads CASSLAGSRTEAFF. The CDR3 coding sequence is TGTGCCAGCAGTTTGGCAGGGAGTCGGACTGAAGCTTTCTTT.

This clonotype occurred a few times. The V gene is TRBV5-1, the J gene TRBJ1-1, with a weak D call TRBD1 (6 bases). V lost 0 bases to trimming and J lost 7 bases, with 10 bases between them. There are 13 residues in the CDR3. The germline CDR1 and CDR2 sequences are SGHRS and YFSETQ. CDR3: CASSLDRVGEAFF. As DNA, the CDR3 is TGCGCCAGCAGCTTGGACAGGGTGGGTGAAGCTTTCTTT.

This clonotype has at least ten counts. The rearrangement uses TRBV20-1 and TRBJ1-1; 8 bases map to TRBD1. V was pared by 3 bases and J by 4 bases, with 4 bases of the junction left unmatched. This CDR3 has 13 amino acids. The germline V gene encodes CDR1 DFQATT and CDR2 SNEGSKA (reference sequence). As DNA, the CDR3 is TGCAGTGCTAGTTTACAGGGGGGCACTGAAGCTTTCTTT. It is translated as CSASLQGGTEAFF.

The V call is TRBV5-1, the J call TRBJ1-2, with D maybe TRBD1 (6 bases). Germline CDR1 is SGHRS and CDR2 is YFSETQ. The CDR3 length is 13 residues. Trimming pared 2 bases from V and 8 bases from J, leaving 13 bases between. The CDR3 reads CASSLYRAQGYTF. The DNA for the CDR3 is TGCGCCAGCAGCTTATACAGGGCTCAGGGCTACACCTTC.

This clonotype was seen a few times. The conserved phenylalanine or tryptophan is not found at the CDR3 terminus, so this likely reflects a read error. Because the CDR3's place on the DNA is in doubt, the DNA is left out and the CDR3 is given as listed by TCRdb. This sequence joins TRBV5-6 and TRBJ1-1; TRBD1 is the table's D call and was not checked against the DNA. Inclusive of both ends, the CDR3 amounts to 12 amino acids. CDR1 and CDR2 from the germline V gene are SGHDT and YYEEEE. The CDR3 here is CASSPGTVLQTL.

This chain joins TRBV20-1 and TRBJ1-1; D is uncertain. The CDR3 spans 16 residues. Deletions cut 0 bases from V and 3 bases from J, with 17 bases between. Germline V gives CDR1 DFQATT, CDR2 SNEGSKA (reference sequence). DNA for the CDR3: TGCAGTGCTAGAGAAGAATCGGCAGTAGGATACACTGAAGCTTTCTTT. Translation gives CSAREESAVGYTEAFF.

The V gene is TRBV24-1, the J gene TRBJ2-5, with D possibly called TRBD1 or TRBD2 (5 bases each). The V gene's germline CDR1 is KGHDR and CDR2 SFDVKD. V lost 3 bases to trimming and J lost 7 bases, with 20 bases between them. This CDR3 has 16 residues. This chain's CDR3 is CATSDPNRDASWTQYF. The CDR3 nucleotides read TGTGCCACCAGTGATCCGAATCGGGACGCCTCTTGGACCCAGTACTTC.

The V and J genes are TRBV3-1 and TRBJ1-2, with D tentatively TRBD1 (6 bases). CDR3 size: 16 residues. The germline V gene has CDR1 LGHDT and CDR2 YNNKEL (reference sequence). Trimming removed 0 bases from V and 0 bases from J, with 11 bases in between. CDR3 in DNA: TGTGCCAGCAGCCAAGAAGGGACAATCGCTAACTATGGCTACACCTTC. It codes for CASSQEGTIANYGYTF. Full variable domain (outside the CDR3, taken from reference TRBV3-1 and TRBJ1-2): DTAVSQTPKYLVTQMGNDKSIKCEQNLGHDTMYWYKQDSKKFLKIMFSYNNKELIINETVPNRFSPKSPDKAHLNLHINSLELGDSAVYFCASSQEGTIANYGYTFGSGTRLTVV.

This clonotype has just a few counts. The J gene is TRBJ2-3, the V gene TRBV28, with 8 bases fitting TRBD1. The CDR3 sequence is 17 residues long. Germline V CDR1 and CDR2: MDHEN, SYDVKM. Trimming took 4 bases from V and 0 from J; bases not matched to a gene: 9. The CDR3 is CASSYHDRGASTDTQYF. CDR3 nucleotides: TGTGCCAGCAGTTATCACGACAGGGGCGCCAGCACAGATACGCAGTATTTT.

This chain uses TRBV13 with TRBJ1-2, with D perhaps TRBD1 (5 bases). In germline, CDR1 is PRHDT, CDR2 FYEKMQ (reference sequence). The CDR3 is made up of 18 amino acids. V was pared by 0 bases and J by 8 bases, with 25 bases between. CDR3 loop: CASSLGRFRRTGGDGYTF. CDR3 in DNA: TGTGCCAGCAGCTTAGGCCGTTTTAGGCGGACGGGAGGGGACGGCTACACCTTC.

V and J are TRBV19 and TRBJ2-7; tentative D call: TRBD1 (6 bases). Trimming stripped 6 bases from V and 3 bases from J, with 18 bases between. The germline gives CDR1 LNHDA, CDR2 SQIVND (reference sequence). This CDR3 contains 15 residues. The CDR3 bases are TGTGCCAGTAGATCACAGGGCCCTCAAAACTACGAGCAGTACTTC. Protein: CASRSQGPQNYEQYF.